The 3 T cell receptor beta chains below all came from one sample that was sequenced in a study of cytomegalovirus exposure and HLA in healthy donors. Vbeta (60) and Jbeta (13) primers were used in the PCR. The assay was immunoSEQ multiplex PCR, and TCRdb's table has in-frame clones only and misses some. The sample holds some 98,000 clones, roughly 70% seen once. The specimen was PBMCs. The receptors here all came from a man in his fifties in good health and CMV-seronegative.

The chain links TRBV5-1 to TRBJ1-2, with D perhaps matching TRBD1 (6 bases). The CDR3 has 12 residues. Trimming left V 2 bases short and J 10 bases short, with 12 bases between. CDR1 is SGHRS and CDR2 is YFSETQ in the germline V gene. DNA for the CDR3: TGCGCCAGCAGCTTTACAGGGTGGGACTACACCTTC. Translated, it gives CASSFTGWDYTF.

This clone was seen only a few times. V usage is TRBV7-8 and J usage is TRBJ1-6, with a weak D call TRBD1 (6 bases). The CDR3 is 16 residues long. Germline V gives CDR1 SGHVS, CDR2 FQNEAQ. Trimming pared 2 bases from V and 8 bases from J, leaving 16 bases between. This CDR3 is CASSLSGVSRDSPLHF. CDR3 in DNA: TGTGCCAGCAGCTTATCAGGGGTCAGCCGGGATTCACCCCTCCACTTT.

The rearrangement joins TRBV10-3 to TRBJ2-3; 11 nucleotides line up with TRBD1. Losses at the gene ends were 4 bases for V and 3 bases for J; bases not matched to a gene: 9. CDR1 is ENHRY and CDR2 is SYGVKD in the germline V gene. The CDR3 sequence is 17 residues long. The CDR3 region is CAISGGDRGKLTDTQYF. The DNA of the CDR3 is TGTGCCATCAGTGGAGGGGACAGGGGGAAATTAACAGATACGCAGTATTTT.